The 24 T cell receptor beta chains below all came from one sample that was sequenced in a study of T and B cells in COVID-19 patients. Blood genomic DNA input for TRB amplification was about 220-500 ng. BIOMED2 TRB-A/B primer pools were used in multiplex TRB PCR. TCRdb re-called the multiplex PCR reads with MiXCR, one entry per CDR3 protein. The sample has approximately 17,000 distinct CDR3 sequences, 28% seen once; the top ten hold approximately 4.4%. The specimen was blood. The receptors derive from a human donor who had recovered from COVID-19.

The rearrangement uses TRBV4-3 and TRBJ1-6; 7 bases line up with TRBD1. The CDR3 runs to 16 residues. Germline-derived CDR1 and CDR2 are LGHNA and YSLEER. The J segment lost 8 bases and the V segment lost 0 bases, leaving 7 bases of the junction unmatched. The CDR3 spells CASSQEPGTVHSPLHF. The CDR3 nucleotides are TGCGCCAGCAGCCAAGAACCGGGGACAGTCCATTCACCCCTCCACTTT.

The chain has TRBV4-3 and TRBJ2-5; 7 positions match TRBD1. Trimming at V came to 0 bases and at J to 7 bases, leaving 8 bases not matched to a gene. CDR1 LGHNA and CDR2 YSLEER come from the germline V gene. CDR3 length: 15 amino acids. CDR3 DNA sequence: TGCGCCAGCAGCCAAGAAGGACAGGCGTTAGGGACCCAGTACTTC. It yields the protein CASSQEGQALGTQYF.

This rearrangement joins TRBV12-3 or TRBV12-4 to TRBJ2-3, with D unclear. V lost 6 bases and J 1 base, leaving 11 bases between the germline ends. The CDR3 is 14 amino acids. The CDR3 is CASSSQVGTDTQYF. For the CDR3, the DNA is TGTGCCAGCAGCTCCCAGGTGGGCACAGATACGCAGTATTTT.

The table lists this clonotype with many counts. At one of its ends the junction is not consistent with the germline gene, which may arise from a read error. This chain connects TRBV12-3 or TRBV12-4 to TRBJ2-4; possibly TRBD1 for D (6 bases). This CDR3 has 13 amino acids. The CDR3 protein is CASSLDLGAGLTF. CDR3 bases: TGTGCCAGCAGTTTAGACCTGGGGGCAGGTTTGACGTTC.

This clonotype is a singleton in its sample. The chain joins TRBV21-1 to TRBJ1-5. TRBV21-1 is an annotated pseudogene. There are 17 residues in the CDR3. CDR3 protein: CASSSSGRPEGNQPQHF. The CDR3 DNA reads TGTGCCAGCAGCTCATCAGGTCGGCCCGAGGGCAATCAGCCCCAGCATTTT.

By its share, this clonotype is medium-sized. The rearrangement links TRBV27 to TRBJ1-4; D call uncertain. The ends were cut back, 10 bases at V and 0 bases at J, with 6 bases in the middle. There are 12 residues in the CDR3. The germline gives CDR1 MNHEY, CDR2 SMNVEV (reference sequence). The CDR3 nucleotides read TGTGCCACCGGTGCAACTAATGAAAAACTGTTTTTT. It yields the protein CATGATNEKLFF.

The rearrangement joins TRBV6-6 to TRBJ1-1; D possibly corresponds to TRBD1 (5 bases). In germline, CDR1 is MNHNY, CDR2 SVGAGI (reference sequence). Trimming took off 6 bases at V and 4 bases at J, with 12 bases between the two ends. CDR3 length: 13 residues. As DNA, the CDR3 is TGTGCCAGCAGACCCCAGGGAGTCACTGAAGCTTTCTTT. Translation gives CASRPQGVTEAFF.

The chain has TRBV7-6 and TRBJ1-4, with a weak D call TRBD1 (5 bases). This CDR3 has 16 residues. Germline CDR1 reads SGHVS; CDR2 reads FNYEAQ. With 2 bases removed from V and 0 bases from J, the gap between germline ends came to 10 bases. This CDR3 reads CASSLSQEATNEKLFF. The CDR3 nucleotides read TGTGCCAGCAGCTTATCACAGGAGGCAACTAATGAAAAACTGTTTTTT.

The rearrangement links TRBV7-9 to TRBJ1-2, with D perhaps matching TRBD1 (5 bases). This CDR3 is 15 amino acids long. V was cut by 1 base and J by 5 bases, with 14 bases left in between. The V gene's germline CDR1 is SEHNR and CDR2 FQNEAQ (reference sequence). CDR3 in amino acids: CASSLDVGGRYGYTF. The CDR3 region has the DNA TGTGCCAGCAGCTTAGATGTTGGGGGTCGGTATGGCTACACCTTC.

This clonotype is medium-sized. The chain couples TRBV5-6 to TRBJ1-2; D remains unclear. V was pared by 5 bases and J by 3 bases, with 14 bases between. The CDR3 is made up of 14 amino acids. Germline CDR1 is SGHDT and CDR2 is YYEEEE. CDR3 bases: TGTGCCAGCAGTCCGGCTAAGGAGCACTATGGCTACACCTTC. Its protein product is CASSPAKEHYGYTF.

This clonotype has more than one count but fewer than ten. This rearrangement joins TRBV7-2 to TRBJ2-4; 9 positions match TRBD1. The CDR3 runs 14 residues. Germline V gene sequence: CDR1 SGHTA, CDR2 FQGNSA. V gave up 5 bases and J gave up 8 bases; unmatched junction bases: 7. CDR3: CASSRDRGGYIQYF. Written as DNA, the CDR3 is TGTGCCAGCAGCCGTGACAGGGGGGGATACATTCAGTACTTC.

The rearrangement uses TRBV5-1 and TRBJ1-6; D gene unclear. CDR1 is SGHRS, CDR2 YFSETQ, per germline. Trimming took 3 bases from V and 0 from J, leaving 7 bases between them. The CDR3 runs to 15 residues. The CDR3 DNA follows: TGCGCCAGCAGCTCACAGAGCTCCTATAATTCACCCCTCCACTTT. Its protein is CASSSQSSYNSPLHF.

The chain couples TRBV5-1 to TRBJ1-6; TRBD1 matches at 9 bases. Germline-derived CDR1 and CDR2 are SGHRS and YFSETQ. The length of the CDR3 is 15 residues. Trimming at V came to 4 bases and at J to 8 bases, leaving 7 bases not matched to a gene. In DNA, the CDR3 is TGCGCCAGCAGCCCGGGGGACAGGGAGGATTCACCCCTCCACTTT. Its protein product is CASSPGDREDSPLHF.

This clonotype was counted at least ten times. Written as DNA, the CDR3 is TGTGCCAGCAGTTTATCGAGGGGAGTGATGTCCAAAAACATTCAGTACTTC. Translated, it gives CASSLSRGVMSKNIQYF. The chain is built from TRBV27 and TRBJ2-4; D possibly matches TRBD1 or TRBD2 (5 bases each). Germline V gene data show CDR1 as MNHEY and CDR2 as SMNVEV (reference sequence). Trimming removed 0 bases from V and 2 bases from J, with 14 bases in between. There are 17 residues in the CDR3.

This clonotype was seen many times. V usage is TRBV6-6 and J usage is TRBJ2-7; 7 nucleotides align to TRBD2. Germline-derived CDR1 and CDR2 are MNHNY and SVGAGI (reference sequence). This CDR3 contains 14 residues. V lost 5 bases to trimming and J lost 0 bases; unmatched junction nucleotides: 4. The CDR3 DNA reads TGTGCCAGCAGTGGGGACTATTTCTCCTACGAGCAGTACTTC. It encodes CASSGDYFSYEQYF.

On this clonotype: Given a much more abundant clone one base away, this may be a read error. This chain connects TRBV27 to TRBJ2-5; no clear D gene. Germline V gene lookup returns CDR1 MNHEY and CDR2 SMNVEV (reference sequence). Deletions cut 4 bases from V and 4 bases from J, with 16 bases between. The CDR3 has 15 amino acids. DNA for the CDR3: TGTGCCAGCAGTTATATCCAGTGGGTCGGAGAGACCCAGTACTTC. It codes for CASSYIQWVGETQYF.

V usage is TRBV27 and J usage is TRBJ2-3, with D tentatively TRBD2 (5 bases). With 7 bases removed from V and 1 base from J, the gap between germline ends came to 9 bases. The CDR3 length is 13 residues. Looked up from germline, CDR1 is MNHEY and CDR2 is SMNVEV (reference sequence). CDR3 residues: CASKGVGTDTQYF. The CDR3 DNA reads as TGTGCCAGCAAGGGAGTAGGCACAGATACGCAGTATTTT.

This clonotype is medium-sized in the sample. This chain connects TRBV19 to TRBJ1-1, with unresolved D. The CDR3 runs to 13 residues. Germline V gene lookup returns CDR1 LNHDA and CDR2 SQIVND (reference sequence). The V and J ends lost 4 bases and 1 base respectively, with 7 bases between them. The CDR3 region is CASSTTANTEAFF. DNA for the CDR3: TGTGCCAGTAGTACCACGGCGAACACTGAAGCTTTCTTT.

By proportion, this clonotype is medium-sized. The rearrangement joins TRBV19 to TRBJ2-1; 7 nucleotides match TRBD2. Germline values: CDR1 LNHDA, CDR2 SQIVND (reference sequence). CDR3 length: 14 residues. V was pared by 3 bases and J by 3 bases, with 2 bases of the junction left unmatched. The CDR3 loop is CASSIGGDYNEQFF. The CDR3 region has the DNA TGTGCCAGTAGTATTGGGGGGGACTACAATGAGCAGTTCTTC.

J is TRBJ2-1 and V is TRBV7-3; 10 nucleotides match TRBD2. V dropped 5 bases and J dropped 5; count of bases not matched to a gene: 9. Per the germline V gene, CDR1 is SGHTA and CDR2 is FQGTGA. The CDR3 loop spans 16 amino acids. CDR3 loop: CASSPSASGGNNEQFF. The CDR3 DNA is TGTGCCAGCAGCCCAAGTGCTAGCGGGGGCAACAATGAGCAGTTCTTC.

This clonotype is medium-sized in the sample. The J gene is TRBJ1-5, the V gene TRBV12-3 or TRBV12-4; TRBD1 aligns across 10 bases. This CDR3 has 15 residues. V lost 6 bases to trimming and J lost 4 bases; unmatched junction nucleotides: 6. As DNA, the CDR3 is TGTGCCAGCAGGCCGGACAGGGGGTCAAATCAGCCCCAGCATTTT. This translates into CASRPDRGSNQPQHF.

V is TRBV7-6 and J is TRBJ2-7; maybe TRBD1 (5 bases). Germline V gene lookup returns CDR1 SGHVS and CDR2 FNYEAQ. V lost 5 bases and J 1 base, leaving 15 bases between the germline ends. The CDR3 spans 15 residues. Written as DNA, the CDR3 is TGTGCCAGCAGCACCACGACAGAATCTTCCTACGAGCAGTACTTC. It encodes CASSTTTESSYEQYF.

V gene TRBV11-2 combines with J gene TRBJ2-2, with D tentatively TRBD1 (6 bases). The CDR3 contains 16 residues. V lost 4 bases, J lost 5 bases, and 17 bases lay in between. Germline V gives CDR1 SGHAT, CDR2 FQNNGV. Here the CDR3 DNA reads TGTGCCAGCAGCTCCCCAGCAGGGGTCGGGACCGGGGAGCTGTTTTTT. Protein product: CASSSPAGVGTGELFF.

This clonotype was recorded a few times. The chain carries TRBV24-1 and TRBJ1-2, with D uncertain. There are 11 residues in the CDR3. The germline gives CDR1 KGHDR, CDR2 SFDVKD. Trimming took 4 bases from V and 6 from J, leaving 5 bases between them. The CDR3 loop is CATSDSNGYTF. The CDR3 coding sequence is TGTGCCACCAGTGACTCCAATGGCTACACCTTC.